The entry below gives a single T cell receptor (beta chain) sequence along with its context. With autoimmune disease history or systemic immunosuppression, patients were excluded. The protocol was immunoSEQ multiplex PCR, while the TCRdb copy is restricted to in-frame clones and leaves out a portion. The table lists about 73,000 clones, more than 85% of them singletons, with roughly 9.7% in the top ten. V trimming: 2 bases; J trimming: 5 bases; junction bases outside the gene matches: 8. The CDR3 covers 15 residues. Germline lookup yields CDR1 MGHRA and CDR2 YSYEKL. The sample originates from a study of OX40 agonist ivuxolimab in advanced cancers. Background on the study: Earlier anti-PD-1, anti-PD-L1 or anti-CTLA-4 therapy was permitted; roughly 40% had received some. Three partial responders included one hepatocellular carcinoma patient and two cutaneous melanoma patients.

This TCR came from an adult with an advanced solid tumor such as melanoma, head and neck, liver or kidney cancer. This sample comprised CD4+ or CD8+ T cells sorted from blood, obtained in a trial of the OX40 agonist ivuxolimab. The rearrangement links TRBV4-1 to TRBJ1-1; 7 bases match TRBD1. CDR3 nucleotide sequence: TGCGCCAGCAGCCAAAGGGACAGCTTATCTACTGAAGCTTTCTTT. This translates into CASSQRDSLSTEAFF.